Below are 16 T cell receptor beta chains sequenced from a single sample in a study of CD8 T cells in Susac syndrome (dated by TCRdb to the late 2010s). Library creation used the immunoSEQ multiplex PCR assay. RNA was extracted using the RNeasy kit, and roughly 0.5 to 1 microgram was reverse transcribed with random hexamers. The raw public data were reprocessed by TCRdb itself: fastp quality trimming at Q25, MiXCR clonotype calling, in-frame beta chains only. CDR3 protein duplicates are merged, each entry listing the most common genes and DNA. The sample records hundreds of thousands of distinct CDR3 sequences, 70% to 90% of which are singletons. Of the sample, roughly 0.21% falls within the top ten clones. The source material was CD8+ T cells from PBMCs. The receptors were gathered from a human donor with multiple sclerosis.

The V and J genes are TRBV19 and TRBJ1-5, with D possibly matching TRBD1 (5 bases). Trimming removed 5 bases from V and 0 bases from J, with 5 bases in between. Germline V lookup: CDR1 LNHDA, CDR2 SQIVND (reference sequence). The CDR3 loop spans 13 amino acids. CDR3 nucleotide sequence: TGTGCCAGTAGTGGACATAGCAATCAGCCCCAGCATTTT. The encoded protein is CASSGHSNQPQHF.

The chain has TRBV27 and TRBJ1-5, with a possible D match to TRBD1 (5 bases). V was cut by 3 bases and J by 4 bases, with 10 bases left in between. The CDR3 contains 14 residues. CDR1 is MNHEY and CDR2 is SMNVEV in the germline V gene (reference sequence). The CDR3 region is CASSLTDTNQPQHF. The CDR3 bases are TGTGCCAGCAGTTTGACAGATACTAATCAGCCCCAGCATTTT.

The V gene is TRBV12-3 or TRBV12-4, the J gene TRBJ2-7, with D possibly being TRBD2 (7 bases). The CDR3 sequence is 16 residues long. V lost 7 bases, J lost 5 bases, and 24 bases lay in between. This chain's CDR3 is CASKPQGLAGANEQYF. For the CDR3, the DNA is TGTGCCAGCAAACCCCAGGGGTTGGCGGGAGCCAACGAGCAGTACTTC.

CDR3 sequence reads: CACAEYLEAFF. The DNA of the CDR3 is TGTGCCTGCGCAGAGTACCTTGAAGCTTTCTTT. The chain carries TRBV30 and TRBJ1-1; D remains unclear. Per the germline V gene, CDR1 is GTSNPN and CDR2 is SVGIG (reference sequence). The CDR3 is 11 residues long. The ends were cut back, 6 bases at V and 7 bases at J, with 12 bases in the middle. The whole variable domain, remainder taken from reference TRBV30 and TRBJ1-1, is SQTIHQWPATLVQPVGSPLSLECTVEGTSNPNLYWYRQAAGRGLQLLFYSVGIGQISSEVPQNLSASRPQDRQFILSSKKLLLSDSGFYLCACAEYLEAFFGQGTRLTVV.

The rearrangement links TRBV20-1 to TRBJ2-7; D not resolved. CDR3 length: 13 residues. The V end lost 2 bases, the J end lost 4 bases, and 12 bases lay between the germline ends. CDR1 and CDR2 (germline): DFQATT, SNEGSKA (reference sequence). The chain's CDR3 is CSARSLGEYEQYF. CDR3 nucleotides: TGCAGTGCTAGAAGCCTCGGAGAGTACGAGCAGTACTTC.

The chain employs TRBV7-9 and TRBJ2-1, with 8 positions matching TRBD2. Germline-derived CDR1 and CDR2 are SEHNR and FQNEAQ (reference sequence). The ends lost 3 bases at V and 2 bases at J; junction bases unmatched: 3. The CDR3 consists of 15 residues. CDR3 nucleotide sequence: TGTGCCAGCAGCTTTAGCGGGAATGCCTACAATGAGCAGTTCTTC. The encoded protein is CASSFSGNAYNEQFF.

This chain's CDR3 is CASSYSFGGREVFIQDTEAFF. The CDR3 DNA sequence: TGTGCCAGCAGTTACTCTTTCGGGGGGCGCGAGGTGTTTATTCAGGACACTGAAGCTTTCTTT. The chain carries TRBV6-5 and TRBJ1-1; D might be TRBD1 (6 bases). Germline assignment: CDR1 MNHEY and CDR2 SVGAGI. V shed 0 bases and J shed 3 bases, with 29 bases lying between them. There are 21 residues in the CDR3.

CDR3 bases: TGTGCCAGCAGTTTGGCCACTGAAGCTTTCTTT. It specifies CASSLATEAFF. This chain joins TRBV28 and TRBJ1-1; the D is unclear. The V end lost 3 bases, the J end lost 4 bases, and 3 bases lay between the germline ends. CDR1 is MDHEN, CDR2 SYDVKM, per germline. This CDR3 is 11 amino acids long.

This rearrangement joins TRBV6-5 to TRBJ1-2, with 7 nucleotides matching TRBD1. The CDR3 runs 15 residues. Trimming removed 3 bases from V and 4 bases from J; junction bases left unmatched: 8. From germline, CDR1 is MNHEY and CDR2 SVGAGI. This CDR3 reads CASSYDRDLPYGYTF. The DNA for the CDR3 is TGTGCCAGCAGTTATGACAGGGACCTACCCTATGGCTACACCTTC.

This clonotype was seen just once. The genes are TRBV9 and TRBJ1-1; no definite D call. The CDR3 has 14 residues. Trimming shortened V by 4 bases and J by 1 base, and 11 bases separated the two germline ends. The germline CDR1 and CDR2 sequences are SGDLS and YYNGEE. CDR3 in DNA: TGTGCCAGCAGCCAAGAGACGGAGAACACTGAAGCTTTCTTT. This codes for CASSQETENTEAFF.

This rearrangement joins TRBV3-1 to TRBJ2-7; the match to TRBD2 covers 10 bases. The junction had 11 bases not matched to a gene; V was cut back by 4 bases and J by 5 bases. The CDR3 extends over 16 amino acids. Germline CDR1 LGHDT, CDR2 YNNKEL (reference sequence). The CDR3 DNA is TGTGCCAGCAGCCCCCGAGCAGGACTAGCGGACGACGAGCAGTACTTC. This sequence encodes CASSPRAGLADDEQYF.

The chain employs TRBV6-5 and TRBJ2-3; D possibly corresponds to TRBD2 (5 bases). Trimming cost V 5 bases and J 2 bases, with 11 bases left between them. The CDR3 runs 14 residues. CDR1 and CDR2 from the germline V gene are MNHEY and SVGAGI. The CDR3 loop reads CASSPRGATDTQYF. In DNA, the CDR3 is TGTGCCAGCAGTCCTCGGGGAGCCACAGATACGCAGTATTTT.

This clonotype was counted between two and nine times. The V call is TRBV5-6, the J call TRBJ1-1; 7 bases are shared with TRBD1. V was clipped by 0 bases and J by 1 base; unmatched bases: 6. There are 16 residues in the CDR3. CDR1 SGHDT and CDR2 YYEEEE come from the germline V gene. In DNA, the CDR3 is TGTGCCAGCAGCTTGGGTTCAGGGGGTGGGAACACTGAAGCTTTCTTT. Residues: CASSLGSGGGNTEAFF.

This clonotype has a single count. V and J are TRBV6-5 and TRBJ2-1, with TRBD1 matching 7 bases. Germline V gene data show CDR1 as MNHEY and CDR2 as SVGAGI. CDR3 length equals 20 residues. V was pared by 2 bases and J by 0 bases, with 16 bases of the junction left unmatched. The CDR3 sequence: CASSYSGQVVWTSSYNEQFF. CDR3 DNA: TGTGCCAGCAGTTACAGCGGACAGGTGGTGTGGACGAGCTCCTACAATGAGCAGTTCTTC.

In its sample, this clonotype was seen once. This sequence joins TRBV3-1 and TRBJ2-3, with D maybe TRBD2 (6 bases). Per the germline V gene, CDR1 is LGHDT and CDR2 is YNNKEL (reference sequence). CDR3 length: 15 residues. The germline V and J ends were trimmed by 5 bases and 0 bases, with 12 bases remaining between them. The CDR3 protein is CASSVDSGSTDTQYF. CDR3 bases: TGTGCCAGCAGCGTCGACAGCGGGAGCACAGATACGCAGTATTTT.

This chain uses TRBV9 with TRBJ1-5, with D unresolved. Trimming pared 0 bases from V and 6 bases from J, leaving 10 bases between. Germline CDR1 is SGDLS and CDR2 is YYNGEE. There are 14 residues in the CDR3. The CDR3 nucleotides read TGTGCCAGCAGCGTAGAAGGAGGAAGTCAGCCCCAGCATTTT. It is translated as CASSVEGGSQPQHF.